This entry lists 23 T cell receptor beta chains sequenced from one sample in a study of beta chain features in type 1 diabetes. The entirety of the isolated RNA underwent reverse transcription, so expressed TCRB transcripts were sequenced. Measured with immunoSEQ multiplex PCR; TCRdb has only the in-frame clones, and not every one. The repertoire has hundreds of thousands of clones, approximately 10% of them found once; the top ten carry more than 0.045%. The material sequenced was naive CD4+ T cells from blood. The receptors come from a woman between 18 and 29 years old in good health.

In this sample, this clone turned up a few times. The chain couples TRBV25-1 to TRBJ2-1; tentatively, D is TRBD2 (6 bases). CDR1 is MGHDK, CDR2 SYGVNS, per germline. Trimming shortened V by 1 base and J by 8 bases, and 15 bases separated the two germline ends. The CDR3 sequence is 15 residues long. CDR3 nucleotide sequence: TGTGCCAGCAGTGAATTTGGGAGGAAATACGATGAGCAGTTCTTC. As protein: CASSEFGRKYDEQFF. The whole variable domain, filled in from reference TRBV25-1 and TRBJ2-1, reads EADIYQTPRYLVIGTGKKITLECSQTMGHDKMYWYQQDPGMELHLIHYSYGVNSTEKGDLSSESTVSRIRTEHFPLTLESARPSHTSQYLCASSEFGRKYDEQFFGPGTRLTVL.

This clone was counted many times. This sequence joins TRBV30 and TRBJ2-7; D gene uncertain. The germline V and J ends were trimmed by 5 bases and 6 bases, with 17 bases remaining between them. From germline, CDR1 is GTSNPN and CDR2 SVGIG (reference sequence). The CDR3 runs to 13 residues. The CDR3 loop is CAWATDPHIEQYF. The CDR3 DNA reads as TGTGCCTGGGCCACGGACCCGCACATCGAGCAGTACTTC.

The chain links TRBV25-1 to TRBJ2-2; D assignment may be TRBD1 or TRBD2 (5 bases each). Germline lookup yields CDR1 MGHDK and CDR2 SYGVNS. V shed 4 bases and J shed 0 bases, with 15 bases lying between them. The CDR3 is made up of 17 amino acids. The CDR3 DNA follows: TGTGCCAGCAGTGCTTTCTCGGGACGTTCGAACACCGGGGAGCTGTTTTTT. Translation gives CASSAFSGRSNTGELFF.

V usage is TRBV7-2 and J usage is TRBJ1-4; no clear D gene. The CDR3 runs 15 residues. Per germline, CDR1 SGHTA and CDR2 FQGNSA. V was cut by 2 bases and J by 0 bases, with 7 bases left in between. In nucleotides, the CDR3 is TGTGCCAGCAGCTTACAGCCTGCAACTAATGAAAAACTGTTTTTT. Translating it yields CASSLQPATNEKLFF.

The chain combines TRBV7-6 with TRBJ1-6; D possibly corresponds to TRBD1 (5 bases). CDR1 and CDR2 from the germline V gene are SGHVS and FNYEAQ. Deletions cut 1 base from V and 8 bases from J, with 9 bases between. The CDR3 length is 14 residues. Written as DNA, the CDR3 is TGTGCCAGCAGCTTAGGGCAGGGTTATTCACCCCTCCACTTT. Protein sequence: CASSLGQGYSPLHF. Complete variable domain (other parts from reference TRBV7-6 and TRBJ1-6): GAGVSQSPRYKVTKRGQDVALRCDPISGHVSLYWYRQALGQGPEFLTYFNYEAQQDKSGLPNDRFSAERPEGSISTLTIQRTEQRDSAMYRCASSLGQGYSPLHFGNGTRLTVT.

The chain combines TRBV11-1 with TRBJ2-7; D remains ambiguous. The CDR3 runs to 13 residues. CDR1 and CDR2 (germline): SGHAT, FQDESV (reference sequence). The germline V and J ends were trimmed by 1 base and 3 bases, with 7 bases remaining between them. CDR3 protein: CASSLGLGYEQYF. The DNA of the CDR3 is TGTGCCAGCAGCTTAGGTCTGGGCTACGAGCAGTACTTC. Full variable domain (outside the CDR3, taken from reference TRBV11-1 and TRBJ2-7): EAEVAQSPRYKITEKSQAVAFWCDPISGHATLYWYRQILGQGPELLVQFQDESVVDDSQLPKDRFSAERLKGVDSTLKIQPAELGDSAMYLCASSLGLGYEQYFGPGTRLTVT.

This clone was observed a few times. V gene TRBV7-2 combines with J gene TRBJ2-1, with TRBD2 as a possible D gene (6 bases). Germline CDR1 reads SGHTA; CDR2 reads FQGNSA. This CDR3 spans 13 amino acids. Trimming pared 4 bases from V and 6 bases from J, leaving 10 bases between. The CDR3 sequence is CASSSRGFNEQFF. The CDR3 DNA is TGTGCCAGCAGCTCGCGGGGTTTCAATGAGCAGTTCTTC.

The chain carries TRBV7-9 and TRBJ1-1, with D unresolved. Germline V gene lookup returns CDR1 SEHNR and CDR2 FQNEAQ (reference sequence). CDR3 length: 12 residues. The germline V and J ends were trimmed by 5 bases and 6 bases, with 10 bases remaining between them. CDR3 sequence: CASSLDISEAFF. CDR3 bases: TGTGCCAGCAGCCTAGACATATCTGAAGCTTTCTTT. The full variable domain, in which reference TRBV7-9 and TRBJ1-1 provide the parts outside the CDR3, is DTGVSQNPRHKITKRGQNVTFRCDPISEHNRLYWYRQTLGQGPEFLTYFQNEAQLEKSRLLSDRFSAERPKGSFSTLEIQRTEQGDSAMYLCASSLDISEAFFGQGTRLTVV.

There are a few counts of this clone. This chain joins TRBV28 and TRBJ1-4, with D perhaps TRBD1 (6 bases). The CDR3 loop spans 14 amino acids. The germline V gene encodes CDR1 MDHEN and CDR2 SYDVKM. V shed 6 bases and J shed 8 bases, with 16 bases lying between them. CDR3 in amino acids: CASRPGTQDEKLFF. CDR3 in DNA: TGTGCCAGCAGACCCGGGACACAGGACGAAAAACTGTTTTTT.

This clone was picked up a small number of times. This chain connects TRBV15 to TRBJ2-5; D is ambiguous. CDR1 is LNHNV and CDR2 is YYDKDF in the germline V gene (reference sequence). V was trimmed by 1 base and J by 5 bases, leaving 8 bases between them. The CDR3 is 13 residues long. The CDR3 DNA is TGTGCCACCAGCAGAGGGTTGGATGAGACCCAGTACTTC. It translates to CATSRGLDETQYF. Complete variable domain (other parts from reference TRBV15 and TRBJ2-5): DAMVIQNPRYQVTQFGKPVTLSCSQTLNHNVMYWYQQKSSQAPKLLFHYYDKDFNNEADTPDNFQSRRPNTSFCFLDIRSPGLGDTAMYLCATSRGLDETQYFGPGTRLLVL.

The gene calls are TRBV2 and TRBJ2-5; 7 nucleotides align to TRBD1. Germline V gene sequence: CDR1 SNHLY, CDR2 FYNNEI. The CDR3 contains 12 residues. Germline trimming cut 8 bases from V and 5 bases from J; bases unmatched to any gene: 5. The CDR3 loop reads CASESRGETQYF. CDR3 coding DNA: TGTGCCAGCGAAAGCAGGGGGGAGACCCAGTACTTC.

CDR3 residues: CASSLGAGGEQFF. The CDR3 nucleotides read TGTGCCAGCAGCTTGGGAGCTGGTGGCGAGCAGTTCTTC. V gene TRBV5-4 combines with J gene TRBJ2-1; D uncertain. The germline V gene encodes CDR1 SGHNT and CDR2 YYREEE (reference sequence). The V end was cut by 0 bases, the J end by 10 bases, with 11 bases between. This CDR3 contains 13 residues.

This chain uses TRBV7-9 with TRBJ2-1; no reliable D call. The CDR3 has 16 residues. V lost 1 base and J 10 bases, leaving 20 bases between the germline ends. Germline V CDR1 and CDR2: SEHNR, FQNEAQ (reference sequence). CDR3: CASSLVVVSPSREQFF. Here the CDR3 DNA reads TGTGCCAGCAGCTTAGTTGTGGTTTCCCCCTCTCGGGAGCAGTTCTTC.

This clone has more than one count but fewer than ten. At the DNA level, this CDR3 is encoded by other sequences in the same sample as well. This chain uses TRBV7-2 with TRBJ2-3; 11 bases map to TRBD1. CDR1 SGHTA and CDR2 FQGNSA come from the germline V gene. The CDR3 consists of 14 residues. Unmatched junction bases numbered 1, after V lost 3 bases and J lost 5 bases. CDR3 loop: CASSLGQGGDTQYF. Here the CDR3 DNA reads TGTGCCAGCAGCTTGGGACAGGGGGGAGATACGCAGTATTTT.

The chain carries TRBV19 and TRBJ2-7, with 7 positions matching TRBD1. Trimming took 0 bases from V and 2 from J; bases not matched to a gene: 7. CDR1 LNHDA and CDR2 SQIVND come from the germline V gene (reference sequence). This CDR3 is built from 16 residues. CDR3 region: CASSIDHGTVTYEQYF. The CDR3 DNA reads as TGTGCCAGTAGTATAGATCATGGGACAGTTACCTACGAGCAGTACTTC.

This clone was counted between two and nine times. V usage is TRBV11-2 and J usage is TRBJ2-7; D ambiguous. CDR3 length equals 13 residues. Germline V gene sequence: CDR1 SGHAT, CDR2 FQNNGV. Trimming took 2 bases from V and 2 from J, leaving 7 bases between them. The CDR3 nucleotides are TGTGCCAGCAGCTTATCCCCAGCCTACGAGCAGTACTTC. It encodes CASSLSPAYEQYF.

The genes are TRBV6-4 and TRBJ2-1, with TRBD1 as a possible D gene (6 bases). Per the germline V gene, CDR1 is MRHNA and CDR2 is SNTAGT. The CDR3 has 15 amino acids. The germline V and J ends were trimmed by 4 bases and 1 base, with 11 bases remaining between them. Here the CDR3 reads CASSVGTQSYNEQFF. The CDR3 coding sequence is TGTGCCAGCAGTGTAGGGACACAGTCCTACAATGAGCAGTTCTTC.

This clone has only a few counts. V and J are TRBV11-3 and TRBJ1-2; 9 nucleotides align to TRBD1. The germline gives CDR1 SGHNT, CDR2 YENEEA. This CDR3 comprises 14 residues. With 1 base clipped from V and 8 bases from J, the junction kept 5 bases outside the gene matches. The CDR3 nucleotides are TGTGCCAGCAGCTTAGCGGGACAGGGCGACGGCTACACCTTC. Encoded protein: CASSLAGQGDGYTF.

The chain recombines TRBV27 with TRBJ2-5, with 8 bases fitting TRBD2. CDR3 length equals 14 residues. The V segment lost 5 bases and the J segment 5 bases; nucleotides outside the gene matches: 7. From germline, CDR1 is MNHEY and CDR2 SMNVEV (reference sequence). The DNA of the CDR3 is TGTGCCAGCAGTGGTCGGGGGGGATGGGAGACCCAGTACTTC. Protein product: CASSGRGGWETQYF.

The chain joins TRBV21-1 to TRBJ2-1; TRBD2 is the table's D call and was not checked against the DNA. TRBV21-1 is a pseudogene. The CDR3 length is 15 residues. CDR3 coding DNA: TGTGCCAGCAACCCCCAAAAGAGCTCCTACAATGAGCAGTTCTTC. It translates to CASNPQKSSYNEQFF.

This clone appeared a few times. The CDR3 DNA reads TGTGCCAGCAGTTTAGCGGCTGGGGTTAGGTACGAGCAGTACGTC. It yields the protein CASSLAAGVRYEQYV. V usage is TRBV28 and J usage is TRBJ2-7; D unclear. Per germline, CDR1 MDHEN and CDR2 SYDVKM. Trimming removed 2 bases at V and 4 bases at J, with 15 bases between. The CDR3 is made up of 15 amino acids.

The chain employs TRBV30 and TRBJ1-3; D not resolved. V lost 0 bases to trimming and J lost 2 bases, with 8 bases between them. Looked up from germline, CDR1 is GTSNPN and CDR2 is SVGIG (reference sequence). The CDR3 runs 14 residues. CDR3 sequence: CAWSVLGAGNTIYF. The DNA of the CDR3 is TGTGCCTGGAGTGTACTGGGTGCTGGAAACACCATATATTTT.

Details on this clone: In the same sample, other DNA sequences code for this CDR3. The chain has TRBV7-9 and TRBJ2-5; no clear D. CDR3 size: 12 residues. Between the trimmed V and J ends, which lost 1 base and 5 bases, there was a span of 5 bases. Germline V gene data show CDR1 as SEHNR and CDR2 as FQNEAQ (reference sequence). The CDR3: CASSLVEETQYF. CDR3 coding DNA: TGTGCCAGCAGCTTAGTGGAGGAGACCCAGTACTTC.